This T cell receptor beta chain was found in a study of early T cells in non-severe SARS-CoV-2 infection (dated by TCRdb to the early 2020s). Study-level background: Because TCR sequencing was done on bulk RNA from unsorted whole blood, the alpha and beta chains could not be paired.

Overall results and qualifications from the work: VDJdb matching was skewed toward anti-spike CD8 responses, so virus-specific expansions were likely underestimated and private and CD4 specificities were missed.

The study was a case-control design nested within a healthcare worker cohort in London, UK, with weekly nasopharyngeal swab PCR tests and blood sampling. Healthcare workers were recruited during the week of the UK lockdown, between 23 and 31 March 2020, and followed weekly for up to about 15 weeks. Library prep was done by 5' RACE. The data were produced on a NextSeq 500. Unique molecular identifiers were attached to individual cDNA molecules in the TCR library protocol so that sequencing error and PCR bias could be corrected. Both TCR alpha and beta chains were sequenced, and tight co-correlation was observed between alpha and beta sequence abundances in each sample. Per the authors' processing: Decombinator V4 was used to annotate TCR sequences for V gene, J gene and CDR3. Expanded TCRs were defined as changing significantly between any two time points under a Poisson model with p below 0.0001. Abundances of TCRs were expressed as counts per million after normalisation to the total number of TCRs sequenced in each sample. TRAV1-2 paired with TRAJ12, TRAJ20 or TRAJ33 defined MAIT TCRs, while TRAV10 paired with TRAJ18 defined iNKT TCRs. A search of VDJdb, accessed on 1 November 2021, was run for TCRs annotated to CMV, EBV and SARS-CoV-2, with TCRs annotated for multiple antigens excluded. TCRdb's own reprocessing of the public reads used fastp at Q25 and MiXCR and kept productive beta chains. Duplicate CDR3 protein sequences are folded into a single record with the most common DNA and genes. TCRdb, not the authors, supplied the V and J calls. For this sample there are under 80,000 distinct CDR3 sequences; 10% to 15% appear just once. The ten largest clones take up approximately 4.6% of the sample.

This clonotype was recorded many times. Its cognate antigen has yet to be identified. There are no base qualities to consult, and no much larger clone falls within one base. The germline V gene supplies CDR1 SGDLS and CDR2 YYNGEE. The CDR3, cysteine through phenylalanine, is 13 amino acids long. CDR3 DNA is the only sequence kept; it has 39 bases, read in frame from the first base. Relative to germline, V is 0 bases shorter and J is 6 bases shorter, with 7 bases between their ends. The sequence was obtained from an adult who was a healthcare worker with PCR-confirmed SARS-CoV-2 infection or an uninfected control (not recorded which). The chain uses TRBV9 and TRBJ1-5; the D gene remains uncertain. The source material was whole blood. The CDR3 has the sequence CASSVGQAQPQHF. DNA sequence: TGTGCCAGCAGCGTAGGGCAGGCTCAGCCCCAGCATTTT.